This T cell receptor (beta chain) was found in a study of blood T cell repertoires in COVID-19. The table came from immunoSEQ multiplex PCR; TCRdb's copy has only in-frame clones and leaves some out. Among about 95,000 clones listed, roughly 80% were seen once. The CDR3 spans 19 residues. CDR1 and CDR2 (germline): SGHKS, YYEKEE (reference sequence). V was clipped by 0 bases and J by 2 bases; unmatched bases: 13. This chain links TRBV5-5 with TRBJ1-3; 8 bases are shared with TRBD1. The receptor's source is an elderly man with COVID-19, enrolled during active disease. Sequencing input: peripheral blood. The CDR3 spells CASSLARTGSGGAGNTIYF. CDR3 nucleotide sequence: TGTGCCAGCAGCTTGGCCCGGACAGGGTCGGGTGGTGCTGGAAACACCATATATTTT.